This is a list of T cell receptor beta chains from one sample in a study of blood T cell repertoires in COVID-19. Assay: immunoSEQ multiplex PCR; the TCRdb copy retains only in-frame clones and omits some. This table holds about 160,000 clones, 85% to 95% found once. The sequenced sample was peripheral blood. These TCRs come from a woman in her sixties with COVID-19, enrolled during active disease. Each CDR3 is given with its conserved first and last residue.

j_call v_call cdr3_aa
TRBJ1-4 TRBV6-4 CASSEEPNTGKLFF
TRBJ2-1 TRBV7-2 CASSPAGRTGVFNEQFF
TRBJ1-1 TRBV2 CASSGMSNKAFF
TRBJ1-3 TRBV9 CASSVETGDGNTIYF
TRBJ1-2 TRBV5-6 CASSTTSYGYTF
TRBJ1-4 TRBV3-1/TRBV3-2 CASSQAASEKLFF
TRBJ2-3 TRBV6-1 CASSEERGDTQYF
TRBJ1-5 TRBV5-1 CASSLDGGSYQPQHF
TRBJ2-1 TRBV24-1 CATSDSGGASYNEQFF
TRBJ1-4 TRBV2 CASRPLGAGRTNEKLFF
TRBJ1-5 TRBV11-2 CASSRDTNQPQHF
TRBJ2-3 TRBV5-1 CASSANTDTQYF
TRBJ2-2 TRBV6-5 CASSRFGELFF
TRBJ2-3 TRBV4-2 CASGGIDREQDTQYF
TRBJ2-2 TRBV5-1 CASSLFGRLVLNTGELFF
TRBJ1-2 TRBV18 CASSPSTGADYGYTF
TRBJ2-4 TRBV7-9 CASSLGEVPKNIQYF
TRBJ1-1 TRBV20-1 CSARNRAEAFF
TRBJ2-7 TRBV9 CASSVERDRIYEQYF
TRBJ1-6 TRBV28 CASSLIRDNSPLHF
TRBJ1-5 TRBV19 CASSLSARGQPQHF
TRBJ1-6 TRBV6-6 CAGREGNSPLHF
TRBJ2-3 TRBV7-2 CASSLWYRGGEVDTQYF
TRBJ1-5 TRBV23-1 CASTQRQGNQPQHF
TRBJ1-4 TRBV2 CASSDSGGINEKLFF
TRBJ1-5 TRBV29-1 CSVGDRGSQPQHF
TRBJ2-3 TRBV9 CASSGGTGLRTDTQYF
TRBJ1-1 TRBV6-5 CASSYNPTGPEAFF
TRBJ2-3 TRBV7-9 CASSDRAGRSTDTQYF
TRBJ2-7 TRBV3-1/TRBV3-2 CASSQEFGWGQGPNEQYF
TRBJ1-5 TRBV27 CASSSQGRGNQPQHF
TRBJ1-1 TRBV5-1 CASSSIRNTEAFF
TRBJ1-1 TRBV19 CASSLLRVNTEAFF
TRBJ2-1 TRBV6-5 CASSYRASGNNEQFF
TRBJ2-7 TRBV11-2 CASSLPRQERPYEQYF
TRBJ1-6 TRBV12-5 CASGLARTEASPLHF
TRBJ1-2 TRBV5-1 CASSPKEDSLGGYTF
TRBJ1-1 TRBV6-1 CASSEASRRDTEAFF